The 16 T cell receptor beta chains presented below share a single source sample, sequenced in a study of T cells after yellow fever vaccination. Each CDR3 protein gets one entry after TCRdb re-called the 5' RACE reads with MiXCR. Of over 110,000 distinct CDR3 sequences listed, 7.7% are singletons. This sample comprised CD4+ T cells sorted from PBMCs, obtained 5 days after the yellow fever booster vaccination. Receptor source: a man aged 25-45 years who received the YFV17D yellow fever vaccine.

Many counts were recorded for this clonotype. The chain is built from TRBV27 and TRBJ1-1; no reliable D call. Trimming shortened V by 1 base and J by 1 base, and 7 bases separated the two germline ends. The germline CDR1 and CDR2 sequences are MNHEY and SMNVEV (reference sequence). The length of the CDR3 is 14 residues. Written as DNA, the CDR3 is TGTGCCAGCAGTTTATTCGCAGGGAACACTGAAGCTTTCTTT. Translated, it gives CASSLFAGNTEAFF.

This clonotype was counted at least ten times. The chain is built from TRBV7-2 and TRBJ2-1, with D uncertain. The CDR3 sequence is 16 residues long. V lost 0 bases, J lost 8 bases, and 17 bases lay in between. The V gene's germline CDR1 is SGHTA and CDR2 FQGNSA. CDR3 in amino acids: CASSLAGSGAADEQFF. The CDR3, as DNA: TGTGCCAGCAGCTTAGCCGGTTCAGGCGCCGCCGATGAGCAGTTCTTC.

Turning to this clonotype: Since a much larger clone is just one base distant, this may be a read error. This chain connects TRBV20-1 to TRBJ2-3; 8 bases are a match to TRBD2. CDR3 length equals 15 residues. J lost 2 bases, V lost 3 bases, and 7 bases had no gene match. CDR1 and CDR2 from the germline V gene are DFQATT and SNEGSKA (reference sequence). The CDR3 DNA sequence: TGCAGTGCTAGTACGACTAGCGAGAACACAGATACGCAGTATTTT. This sequence encodes CSASTTSENTDTQYF.

This clonotype was detected many times. CDR3 nucleotides: TGCAGCGTTGAAGGACTATTGAACACTGAAGCTTTCTTT. This gives the protein CSVEGLLNTEAFF. This chain uses TRBV29-1 with TRBJ1-1; D unresolved. CDR3 size: 13 residues. Deletions cut 1 base from V and 0 bases from J, with 6 bases between. CDR1 is SQVTM, CDR2 ANQGSEA, per germline. Full variable domain (remainder filled in from reference TRBV29-1 and TRBJ1-1): SAVISQKPSRDICQRGTSLTIQCQVDSQVTMMFWYRQQPGQSLTLIATANQGSEATYESGFVIDKFPISRPNLTFSTLTVSNMSPEDSSIYLCSVEGLLNTEAFFGQGTRLTVV.

This clonotype was seen many times. The chain has TRBV5-6 and TRBJ2-1; D remains unclear. V was shortened by 2 bases and J by 7 bases, with 7 bases between the two germline ends. From germline, CDR1 is SGHDT and CDR2 YYEEEE. The CDR3 extends over 12 amino acids. The CDR3 DNA reads as TGTGCCAGCAGCTTATGGGCGAATGAGCAGTTCTTC. Translation: CASSLWANEQFF.

This clonotype occurred many times. V usage is TRBV4-2 and J usage is TRBJ2-7, with TRBD1 matching over 8 bases. Per the germline V gene, CDR1 is LGHNA and CDR2 is YNFKEQ. Trimming cost V 3 bases and J 3 bases; bases outside gene matches: 10. There are 16 residues in the CDR3. CDR3 loop: CASSQSSTGANYEQYF. CDR3 nucleotide sequence: TGTGCCAGCAGCCAGAGTTCGACAGGGGCGAACTACGAGCAGTACTTC.

The sample holds many counts of this clonotype. This chain connects TRBV5-3 to TRBJ1-1, with 7 positions matching TRBD1. Being an ORF, TRBV5-3 has a function that is uncertain. J was trimmed by 3 bases and V by 4 bases; bases with no gene match: 3. The CDR3 loop spans 13 amino acids. The CDR3 DNA is TGTGCCAGAAGCAAGGGACAGTACACTGAAGCTTTCTTT. Residues: CARSKGQYTEAFF.

In the case of this clonotype: A much bigger clone sits one base away, suggesting this may be a read error. The CDR3 is CCARDGALRLTAGNEQFF. Here the CDR3 DNA reads TGCTGTGCTAGAGATGGGGCCTTAAGGCTCACGGCGGGCAATGAGCAGTTCTTC. The chain couples TRBV20-1 to TRBJ2-1; D might be TRBD1 or TRBD2, each matching 5 bases. CDR3 size: 18 residues. Per the germline V gene, CDR1 is DFQATT and CDR2 is SNEGSKA (reference sequence).

The sample holds many counts of this clonotype. The chain couples TRBV29-1 to TRBJ2-1; D is undetermined. V shed 7 bases and J shed 4 bases, with 8 bases lying between them. The CDR3 length is 11 residues. CDR1 and CDR2 (germline): SQVTM, ANQGSEA. CDR3 sequence reads: CSAGPYNEQFF. CDR3 in DNA: TGCAGCGCAGGACCGTACAATGAGCAGTTCTTC.

This clonotype has ten or more counts. The CDR3 is CASRAGTSLTYNEQFF. CDR3 coding DNA: TGTGCCAGCAGGGCCGGGACTAGCCTCACCTACAATGAGCAGTTCTTC. The chain recombines TRBV6-2 or TRBV6-3 with TRBJ2-1; the match to TRBD2 covers 9 bases. The CDR3 loop spans 16 amino acids. Germline V CDR1 and CDR2: MNHEY, SVGEGT. The V gene end was trimmed by 6 bases and the J gene end by 2 bases; junction bases not matched to a gene: 8.

This clonotype was seen many times. The V call is TRBV20-1, the J call TRBJ1-1, with TRBD1 as a possible D gene (5 bases). This CDR3 spans 14 amino acids. Trimming left V 0 bases short and J 3 bases short, with 11 bases between. In germline, CDR1 is DFQATT, CDR2 SNEGSKA (reference sequence). The CDR3 nucleotides read TGCAGTGCTAGAGATCCGGGACCCCACACTGAAGCTTTCTTT. Translation: CSARDPGPHTEAFF.

This clonotype occurred many times. The chain links TRBV7-2 to TRBJ2-1; weak D call: TRBD2 (6 bases). CDR1 is SGHTA, CDR2 FQGNSA, per germline. The CDR3 sequence is 12 residues long. The V gene lost 6 bases and the J gene lost 6 bases, with 9 bases spanning the gap. DNA for the CDR3: TGTGCCAGCAGGGGAGGAACCAATGAGCAGTTCTTC. It encodes CASRGGTNEQFF. The full variable domain, completed using reference TRBV7-2 and TRBJ2-1, is GAGVSQSPSNKVTEKGKDVELRCDPISGHTALYWYRQSLGQGLEFLIYFQGNSAPDKSGLPSDRFSAERTGGSVSTLTIQRTQQEDSAVYLCASRGGTNEQFFGPGTRLTVL.

This clonotype was seen at least ten times. This chain links TRBV7-9 with TRBJ2-1; D call uncertain. The germline gives CDR1 SEHNR, CDR2 FQNEAQ (reference sequence). The CDR3 sequence is 11 residues long. V lost 5 bases, J lost 8 bases, and 7 bases lay in between. The CDR3 nucleotides are TGTGCCAGCAGCAGGGTGGATGAGCAGTTCTTC. As protein: CASSRVDEQFF.

Details on this clonotype: A much larger clone lies a single base off, so this may be a read error. V and J are TRBV5-1 and TRBJ2-7; D not certain. The CDR3 length is 14 residues. Germline lookup yields CDR1 SGHRS and CDR2 YFSETQ. V lost 3 bases and J 0 bases, leaving 10 bases between the germline ends. The CDR3 sequence: CASSSMAVSYEQYF. CDR3 nucleotide sequence: TGCGCCAGCAGCTCGATGGCGGTCTCCTACGAGCAGTACTTC.

This clonotype has ten or more counts. The chain employs TRBV5-5 and TRBJ2-1; 12 nucleotides line up with TRBD2. The CDR3 is 15 residues long. CDR1 and CDR2 from the germline V gene are SGHKS and YYEKEE (reference sequence). Trimming cost V 4 bases and J 7 bases; bases outside gene matches: 6. The CDR3 is CASSVTSGSSNEQFF. DNA for the CDR3: TGTGCCAGCAGCGTGACTAGCGGGAGTAGTAATGAGCAGTTCTTC.

This clonotype was found many times. The chain couples TRBV5-1 to TRBJ2-3; D unclear. The CDR3 totals 15 residues. Germline V CDR1 and CDR2: SGHRS, YFSETQ. V dropped 0 bases and J dropped 5 bases, with 13 bases sitting between them. CDR3 sequence: CASSLATSAVDTQYF. The CDR3 bases are TGCGCCAGCAGCTTGGCCACTTCGGCGGTAGATACGCAGTATTTT.